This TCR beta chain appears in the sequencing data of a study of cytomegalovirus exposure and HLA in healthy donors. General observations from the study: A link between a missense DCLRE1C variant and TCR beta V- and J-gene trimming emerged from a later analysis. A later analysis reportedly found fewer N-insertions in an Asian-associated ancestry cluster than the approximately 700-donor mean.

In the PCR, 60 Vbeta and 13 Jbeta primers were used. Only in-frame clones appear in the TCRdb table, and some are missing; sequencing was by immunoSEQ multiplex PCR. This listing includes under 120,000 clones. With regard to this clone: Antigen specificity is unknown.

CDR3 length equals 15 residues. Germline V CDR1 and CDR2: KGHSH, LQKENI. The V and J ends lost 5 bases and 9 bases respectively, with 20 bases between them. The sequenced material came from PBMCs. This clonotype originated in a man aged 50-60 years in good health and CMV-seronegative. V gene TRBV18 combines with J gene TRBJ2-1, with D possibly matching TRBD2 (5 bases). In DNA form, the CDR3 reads TGTGCCAGCTCATCCCGTGACGGAGGCCCCCCTGAGCAGTTCTTC. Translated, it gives CASSSRDGGPPEQFF.